This T cell receptor (beta chain) was identified during a study of T cell repertoires in cytomegalovirus infection. From the reads, TCRdb called clonotypes with MiXCR, one entry per CDR3 protein. Found here are around 530,000 distinct CDR3 sequences, around 27% of them singletons; the top ten hold less than 15%. Study findings and constraints: HLA-C-restricted CMV clonotypes gave the most frequent clonotype in two of eight donors.

This clonotype was seen more than once but under ten times. What it binds is unknown. Sequencing was done on a sample of PBMCs. The origin of this receptor is a human donor in good health (CMV status not recorded). Some clones in this sample may be carry-over from other donors' samples.

In DNA, the CDR3 is TGTGCCAGCAGCCGGGACGCCGATGAGCAGTTCTTC. This sequence encodes CASSRDADEQFF. This chain links TRBV7-2 with TRBJ2-1, with D perhaps TRBD1 or TRBD2 (5 bases each). The CDR3 runs to 12 residues. The ends were cut back, 5 bases at V and 8 bases at J, with 10 bases in the middle. CDR1 and CDR2 (germline): SGHTA, FQGNSA.